Presented here are 21 T cell receptor beta chains from one specimen sequenced in a study of vaccination effects on CD4 cells after COVID-19. The table came from immunoSEQ multiplex PCR; TCRdb's copy has only in-frame clones and leaves some out. The table has about 20,000 clones, approximately 70% seen once. Expansion with viral peptide pools was applied to antigen-specific CD4+ T cells by the ViraFEST assay prior to sequencing. Subsequent to a culture period of 10 days, CD4+ T cells were isolated. No antigen has been identified for these receptors. This specimen consisted of CD4+ T cells from PBMCs cultured with HCoV-229E spike peptides, obtained before COVID-19 vaccination. These receptors all stem from a human donor who received a COVID-19 vaccine.

The V call is TRBV2, the J call TRBJ1-4; 9 positions agree with TRBD1. The CDR3 length is 16 residues. CDR1 SNHLY and CDR2 FYNNEI come from the germline V gene. J gave up 8 bases and V 5 bases, and 12 bases lay outside the gene matches. CDR3 nucleotide sequence: TGTGCCAGCAGTCAAAGTGGGCTGACAGGGGGGGAAAAACTGTTTTTT. Translation: CASSQSGLTGGEKLFF.

This clone was seen a handful of times. The CDR3 DNA is TGTGCCAGTATAGGCAGCAATACTAACTATGGCTACACCTTC. This translates into CASIGSNTNYGYTF. The rearrangement joins TRBV19 to TRBJ1-2, with unresolved D. V lost 7 bases to trimming and J lost 0 bases, with 12 bases between them. The CDR3 has 14 residues. Looked up from germline, CDR1 is LNHDA and CDR2 is SQIVND (reference sequence).

This clone occurred a few times. V and J are TRBV11-3 and TRBJ2-2; no definite D call. The CDR3 totals 18 residues. Trimming pared 0 bases from V and 3 bases from J, leaving 17 bases between. Germline CDR1 SGHNT, CDR2 YENEEA. CDR3 in DNA: TGTGCCAGCAGCTTAGATCAAGGCGGCAGCGCCCACACCGGGGAGCTGTTTTTT. It translates to CASSLDQGGSAHTGELFF.

This rearrangement joins TRBV14 to TRBJ1-6; D is perhaps TRBD1 (5 bases). This CDR3 contains 15 residues. V was pared by 1 base and J by 14 bases, with 18 bases between. CDR1 and CDR2 (germline): SGHDN, FVKESK. The DNA of the CDR3 is TGTGCCAGCAGCCAAGGTGGTCAGGGAGCTTGGGCCCTCCACTTT. This sequence encodes CASSQGGQGAWALHF.

This clone was observed a few times. V and J are TRBV7-9 and TRBJ1-6; 9 nucleotides agree with TRBD1. V shed 4 bases, J shed 10 bases, and the junction held 5 bases outside the gene matches. The germline CDR1 and CDR2 sequences are SEHNR and FQNEAQ (reference sequence). The CDR3 runs 14 residues. CDR3 residues: CASSSGQGGSPLHF. As DNA, the CDR3 is TGTGCCAGCAGCTCGGGACAGGGAGGATCACCCCTCCACTTT.

This clone has a handful of counts. The rearrangement uses TRBV5-4 and TRBJ2-1; 7 bases fit TRBD2. J was trimmed by 3 bases and V by 0 bases; bases with no gene match: 3. Germline values: CDR1 SGHNT, CDR2 YYREEE (reference sequence). The CDR3 is 15 residues long. The CDR3 spells CASSLVAGVYNEQFF. Written as DNA, the CDR3 is TGTGCCAGCAGCTTGGTGGCGGGAGTCTACAATGAGCAGTTCTTC.

The chain is built from TRBV25-1 and TRBJ1-3; possibly TRBD1 for D (5 bases). The CDR3 length is 14 residues. CDR1 is MGHDK and CDR2 is SYGVNS in the germline V gene. Trimming stripped 2 bases from V and 1 base from J, with 6 bases between. Here the CDR3 reads CASSEAGSGNTIYF. CDR3 nucleotides: TGTGCCAGCAGTGAAGCAGGGTCTGGAAACACCATATATTTT.

This clone turned up a few times. The chain uses TRBV6-5 and TRBJ2-7; perhaps TRBD1 as D (6 bases). Looked up from germline, CDR1 is MNHEY and CDR2 is SVGAGI. The CDR3 loop spans 12 amino acids. V dropped 7 bases and J dropped 1 base, with 8 bases sitting between them. The CDR3 protein is CASTGESYEQYF. In nucleotides, the CDR3 is TGTGCCAGCACAGGGGAATCCTACGAGCAGTACTTC.

The CDR3 region has the DNA TGCGCCAGCAGCTTGCGGGGGACCCTGAACACCGGGGAGCTGTTTTTT. Translating it yields CASSLRGTLNTGELFF. The chain has TRBV5-1 and TRBJ2-2, with a tentative D call TRBD2 (6 bases). The germline gives CDR1 SGHRS, CDR2 YFSETQ. This CDR3 contains 16 residues. V lost 1 base to trimming and J lost 1 base, with 11 bases between them.

The chain recombines TRBV18 with TRBJ1-2, with 9 positions matching TRBD1. V trimming: 3 bases; J trimming: 4 bases; junction bases outside the gene matches: 6. Per germline, CDR1 KGHSH and CDR2 LQKENI. The CDR3 extends over 15 amino acids. As DNA, the CDR3 is TGTGCCAGCTCACCCCTGGGACAGGGCGGCTATGGCTACACCTTC. It yields the protein CASSPLGQGGYGYTF.

The chain recombines TRBV20-1 with TRBJ2-3; TRBD2 matches 8 bases. The CDR3 runs to 22 residues. J lost 2 bases, V lost 3 bases, and 28 bases had no gene match. Germline V gene data show CDR1 as DFQATT and CDR2 as SNEGSKA (reference sequence). The CDR3: CSASHGGDSRTWRRDYTDTQYF. The CDR3 DNA is TGCAGTGCTAGTCACGGGGGGGATAGCAGGACTTGGAGGCGGGATTACACAGATACGCAGTATTTT.

There are a few counts of this clone. This chain joins TRBV11-2 and TRBJ2-5, with TRBD2 identical over 10 bases. The trim removed 1 base at V and 4 bases at J, leaving 3 bases unmatched. CDR1 SGHAT and CDR2 FQNNGV come from the germline V gene. CDR3 size: 15 residues. The CDR3 loop is CASSLGTSGPETQYF. DNA for the CDR3: TGTGCCAGCAGCTTAGGGACTAGCGGACCAGAGACCCAGTACTTC.

The chain joins TRBV7-6 to TRBJ2-2; the D is unclear. This CDR3 region has 15 residues. Germline V gives CDR1 SGHVS, CDR2 FNYEAQ. Trimming took 2 bases from V and 4 from J, leaving 11 bases between them. Here the CDR3 reads CASSLNKDRTGELFF. In nucleotides, the CDR3 is TGTGCCAGCAGCTTAAACAAGGATCGCACCGGGGAGCTGTTTTTT. The whole variable domain, filled in from reference TRBV7-6 and TRBJ2-2, reads GAGVSQSPRYKVTKRGQDVALRCDPISGHVSLYWYRQALGQGPEFLTYFNYEAQQDKSGLPNDRFSAERPEGSISTLTIQRTEQRDSAMYRCASSLNKDRTGELFFGEGSRLTVL.

The V call is TRBV28, the J call TRBJ1-5, with no clear D. The CDR3 runs 19 residues. Germline V gene lookup returns CDR1 MDHEN and CDR2 SYDVKM. The germline V and J ends were trimmed by 3 bases and 4 bases, with 25 bases remaining between them. DNA for the CDR3: TGTGCCAGCAGTTTCCTCCCATTGGTACTACTGTCCCCAAATCAGCCCCAGCATTTT. It yields the protein CASSFLPLVLLSPNQPQHF.

The table lists this clone with a few counts. The chain couples TRBV5-4 to TRBJ2-3, with D possibly TRBD2 on 6 matching bases. Trimming took 0 bases from V and 9 from J, leaving 14 bases between them. This CDR3 comprises 14 residues. Germline values: CDR1 SGHNT, CDR2 YYREEE (reference sequence). The CDR3 region is CASSLEGLAGTQYF. DNA of the CDR3: TGTGCCAGCAGCTTGGAAGGGCTGGCGGGGACGCAGTATTTT.

The chain uses TRBV19 and TRBJ1-4; tentatively, D is TRBD1 (6 bases). Germline CDR1 LNHDA, CDR2 SQIVND (reference sequence). The CDR3 is 15 residues long. Trimming cost V 3 bases and J 2 bases, with 10 bases left between them. CDR3 loop: CASSMFQGTNEKLFF. CDR3 coding DNA: TGTGCCAGTAGTATGTTTCAGGGGACTAATGAAAAACTGTTTTTT.

J is TRBJ1-6 and V is TRBV7-9; tentatively, D is TRBD1 (5 bases). CDR1 and CDR2 from the germline V gene are SEHNR and FQNEAQ (reference sequence). This CDR3 region has 15 residues. V dropped 5 bases and J dropped 4 bases, with 12 bases sitting between them. CDR3 bases: TGTGCCAGCAGCCGGGACCGACCTTATAATTCACCCCTCCACTTT. It codes for CASSRDRPYNSPLHF.

The chain recombines TRBV5-4 with TRBJ2-4, with TRBD2 as a possible D gene (7 bases). This CDR3 has 15 amino acids. V shed 2 bases and J shed 8 bases, with 17 bases lying between them. CDR1 and CDR2 from the germline V gene are SGHNT and YYREEE (reference sequence). DNA of the CDR3: TGTGCCAGCAGCTTCCCCGCGGCGGGGGCTGACATTCAGTACTTC. Translation: CASSFPAAGADIQYF. The variable domain in full, with the rest retrieved from reference TRBV5-4 and TRBJ2-4, is ETGVTQSPTHLIKTRGQQVTLRCSSQSGHNTVSWYQQALGQGPQFIFQYYREEENGRGNFPPRFSGLQFPNYSSELNVNALELDDSALYLCASSFPAAGADIQYFGAGTRLSVL.

V usage is TRBV10-3 and J usage is TRBJ2-7, with D tentatively TRBD1 (5 bases). Germline V lookup: CDR1 ENHRY, CDR2 SYGVKD. This CDR3 is built from 14 residues. V was trimmed by 4 bases and J by 4 bases, leaving 14 bases between them. CDR3 sequence: CAISGQSDEYEQYF. Here the CDR3 DNA reads TGTGCCATCAGTGGACAGTCCGACGAGTACGAGCAGTACTTC.

The V call is TRBV18, the J call TRBJ2-5; no clear D. The CDR3 contains 13 residues. The germline gives CDR1 KGHSH, CDR2 LQKENI. V gave up 3 bases and J gave up 2 bases, with 7 bases separating them. CDR3 sequence (DNA): TGTGCCAGCTCACCCCGACCACAAGAGACCCAGTACTTC. This encodes CASSPRPQETQYF.

The J gene is TRBJ2-7, the V gene TRBV24-1; 8 nucleotides line up with TRBD1. The CDR3 has 16 residues. From germline, CDR1 is KGHDR and CDR2 SFDVKD. J was trimmed by 7 bases and V by 4 bases; bases with no gene match: 14. In DNA form, the CDR3 reads TGTGCCACCAGTGAGACCGGACAGGGAGAAGTAAGTGAGCAGTACTTC. It codes for CATSETGQGEVSEQYF.